This is a list of T cell receptor beta chains from one sample in a study of graft-versus-host responses after intestinal transplantation. Profiled with immunoSEQ multiplex PCR; TCRdb holds only in-frame clones, not every one. The sample carries about 51,000 clones, around 90% recorded once. Which antigens these TCRs recognize remains unknown. Sequencing used unstimulated CD4+ T cells sorted from spleen or lymph node cells, obtained before transplant. These receptors came from a human donor who was the organ donor for an intestinal transplant. Each CDR3 is given without its conserved first and last residue. Clone size, where shown, is once, few, many, or a class for clones that have expanded.

J gene: TRBJ2-2
V gene: TRBV4-2
clone size: NA
CDR3 protein: ASSRLPGLAGGPGTGELF

J gene: TRBJ2-3
V gene: TRBV9
clone size: NA
CDR3 protein: ASSPGLSPSTDTQY

J gene: TRBJ1-2
V gene: TRBV6-1
clone size: once
CDR3 protein: ASSGEGDVYGYT

J gene: TRBJ2-5
V gene: TRBV15
clone size: NA
CDR3 protein: ATSRDAWDRGLRETQY

J gene: TRBJ1-1
V gene: TRBV6-1
clone size: NA
CDR3 protein: ASKVYRAMNTEAF

J gene: TRBJ2-7
V gene: TRBV18
clone size: once
CDR3 protein: ASSPIGGRYEQY

J gene: TRBJ2-7
V gene: TRBV5-1
clone size: NA
CDR3 protein: ASSLWRSQDEQY

J gene: TRBJ1-2
V gene: TRBV28
clone size: NA
CDR3 protein: ASTTTGAPYGYT

J gene: TRBJ2-2
V gene: TRBV19
clone size: NA
CDR3 protein: ASSGQGAHTGELF

J gene: TRBJ1-5
V gene: TRBV28
clone size: NA
CDR3 protein: ASSLVGGGNQPQH

J gene: TRBJ2-5
V gene: TRBV30
clone size: NA
CDR3 protein: AWRRLAGMQTQY

J gene: TRBJ2-7
V gene: TRBV4-1
clone size: NA
CDR3 protein: ASRQLNRVGAHEQY

J gene: TRBJ2-2
V gene: TRBV6-5
clone size: NA
CDR3 protein: ASSYSGRDRGELF

J gene: TRBJ1-1
V gene: TRBV9
clone size: NA
CDR3 protein: ASSPLTGWGNTEAF

J gene: TRBJ1-2
V gene: TRBV29-1
clone size: NA
CDR3 protein: SVVGTGFNGYT

J gene: TRBJ2-1
V gene: TRBV4-3
clone size: few
CDR3 protein: ASSQEGRGLHSGEQF

J gene: TRBJ2-1
V gene: TRBV25-1
clone size: NA
CDR3 protein: ASSESTRRLGDNEQF

J gene: TRBJ1-4
V gene: TRBV6-6
clone size: once
CDR3 protein: ANSYSGGLEKLF

J gene: TRBJ2-1
V gene: TRBV28
clone size: NA
CDR3 protein: ASSGAGGRDEQF

J gene: TRBJ2-7
V gene: TRBV6-5
clone size: NA
CDR3 protein: ASSVHSVYEQY

J gene: TRBJ2-1
V gene: TRBV19
clone size: NA
CDR3 protein: ASQRTSGSGNEQF

J gene: TRBJ2-7
V gene: TRBV6-6
clone size: NA
CDR3 protein: ASSRVLYEQY

J gene: TRBJ2-7
V gene: TRBV11-1
clone size: NA
CDR3 protein: ASSSSGIYEQY

J gene: TRBJ1-3
V gene: TRBV30
clone size: few
CDR3 protein: AWSLTGPGNTIY

J gene: TRBJ2-7
V gene: TRBV2
clone size: NA
CDR3 protein: ASSPWTSGRGEQY

J gene: TRBJ2-2
V gene: TRBV28
clone size: NA
CDR3 protein: ASSLGGENTGELF

J gene: TRBJ1-1
V gene: TRBV28
clone size: NA
CDR3 protein: ASSRWADPNTEAF

J gene: TRBJ2-1
V gene: TRBV27
clone size: NA
CDR3 protein: ASSLSPTLLAGPF

J gene: TRBJ2-7
V gene: TRBV7-9
clone size: NA
CDR3 protein: ASSSFSAGSGVYEQY

J gene: TRBJ1-2
V gene: TRBV5-1
clone size: NA
CDR3 protein: ASSGGANYGYT

J gene: NA
V gene: TRBV28
clone size: NA
CDR3 protein: ASSLSAGISYEQY

J gene: TRBJ1-1
V gene: TRBV18
clone size: NA
CDR3 protein: ASSPTGRNTEAF

J gene: TRBJ1-1
V gene: TRBV7-8
clone size: NA
CDR3 protein: ASSLGQVMNTEAF

J gene: TRBJ2-7
V gene: TRBV28
clone size: few
CDR3 protein: ASSLISPEGYEQY

J gene: TRBJ2-7
V gene: TRBV29-1
clone size: NA
CDR3 protein: SVVRTGSTYEQY

J gene: TRBJ2-7
V gene: TRBV21-1
clone size: once
CDR3 protein: ASSKPGTVYEQY

J gene: TRBJ2-1
V gene: TRBV19
clone size: NA
CDR3 protein: ASGRSGSYNEQF

J gene: TRBJ2-3
V gene: TRBV6-5
clone size: NA
CDR3 protein: AIRKQGPTDTQY

J gene: TRBJ2-1
V gene: TRBV4-2
clone size: NA
CDR3 protein: ASSQDRGGGTTYNEQF

J gene: TRBJ2-2
V gene: TRBV5-4
clone size: NA
CDR3 protein: ASRDIGTSGGPRTGELF

J gene: TRBJ1-5
V gene: TRBV19
clone size: NA
CDR3 protein: ASSIGDSNQPQH

J gene: TRBJ1-4
V gene: TRBV6-6
clone size: few
CDR3 protein: ASSYREGGEKLF

J gene: TRBJ2-7
V gene: TRBV28
clone size: NA
CDR3 protein: ASSSYGTGNNEQY

J gene: TRBJ2-5
V gene: TRBV6-6
clone size: NA
CDR3 protein: ASSPGQGRETQY

J gene: TRBJ1-4
V gene: TRBV5-4
clone size: NA
CDR3 protein: ASSLGPQGGEKLF

J gene: TRBJ1-2
V gene: TRBV19
clone size: NA
CDR3 protein: ASSYLRTGGDYGYT

J gene: TRBJ1-4
V gene: TRBV5-1
clone size: NA
CDR3 protein: ASSLGGGSTNEKLF

J gene: TRBJ1-2
V gene: TRBV28
clone size: NA
CDR3 protein: ASSLFGQGRIYGYT

J gene: TRBJ1-5
V gene: TRBV18
clone size: once
CDR3 protein: ASSQRVGVGGGPHQPQH

J gene: TRBJ2-7
V gene: TRBV28
clone size: NA
CDR3 protein: ASLGGRAIHEQY

J gene: TRBJ2-5
V gene: TRBV10-3
clone size: NA
CDR3 protein: AISEGTGGRETQY

J gene: TRBJ1-2
V gene: TRBV5-5
clone size: NA
CDR3 protein: ASSPTGGREGYGYT

J gene: TRBJ2-2
V gene: TRBV7-3
clone size: NA
CDR3 protein: ASSSTTGGGTGELF

J gene: TRBJ2-3
V gene: TRBV6-5
clone size: NA
CDR3 protein: ATGGTGFADTQY

J gene: TRBJ1-2
V gene: TRBV27
clone size: once
CDR3 protein: ASSLAGTGLRYGYT

J gene: TRBJ2-7
V gene: TRBV19
clone size: NA
CDR3 protein: ASSSGTVSYEQY

J gene: TRBJ2-1
V gene: TRBV5-1
clone size: NA
CDR3 protein: ASSPASGRASNEQF

J gene: TRBJ1-5
V gene: TRBV27
clone size: NA
CDR3 protein: ASRLPLRFKKRTQH

J gene: TRBJ1-2
V gene: TRBV28
clone size: NA
CDR3 protein: ASSFSRTGLNGYT

J gene: TRBJ2-6
V gene: TRBV5-4
clone size: NA
CDR3 protein: ASSTGDSGANVLT